This T cell receptor beta chain was sequenced for a study of T cell repertoires in cytomegalovirus infection. TCRdb analysed the reads with MiXCR anew, one entry per CDR3 protein. The table includes roughly 220,000 distinct CDR3 sequences, roughly two fifths detected once. This clonotype was counted a few times. Its target is not known. This CDR3 is 15 amino acids long. The germline V and J ends were trimmed by 5 bases and 2 bases, with 12 bases remaining between them. Germline V lookup: CDR1 SGHTA, CDR2 FQGNSA. This chain connects TRBV7-2 to TRBJ2-2; possible D gene TRBD2, 6 bases. The clonotype was recovered from a human donor in good health (CMV status not recorded). Some clones in this sample may be carry-over from other donors' samples. Sequences were derived from CD8+ T cells from cultured PBMCs, sampled from culture after CMV antigen stimulation. CDR3 residues: CASSRGGANTGELFF. The DNA of the CDR3 is TGTGCCAGCAGCCGAGGCGGGGCTAACACCGGGGAGCTGTTTTTT. Together with reference TRBV7-2 and TRBJ2-2, the CDR3 gives the full variable domain: GAGVSQSPSNKVTEKGKDVELRCDPISGHTALYWYRQSLGQGLEFLIYFQGNSAPDKSGLPSDRFSAERTGGSVSTLTIQRTQQEDSAVYLCASSRGGANTGELFFGEGSRLTVL.